One and the same sample provided the 5 T cell receptor beta chains below, sequenced in a study of blood T cell repertoires in COVID-19. Libraries were prepared by immunoSEQ multiplex PCR; TCRdb keeps only in-frame clonotypes and omits some of them. This sample has some 190,000 clones, with over 75% found just once. The source material was peripheral blood. The receptors were gathered from a woman between 35 and 50 years old who had recovered from COVID-19.

The chain employs TRBV6-6 and TRBJ1-2; 11 bases are shared with TRBD1. Trimming at V came to 5 bases and at J to 4 bases, leaving 12 bases not matched to a gene. This CDR3 contains 17 residues. Germline-derived CDR1 and CDR2 are MNHNY and SVGAGI (reference sequence). The DNA of the CDR3 is TGTGCCAGCAGTCAGACCTGGTCCGGGACAGGGGGCTATGGCTACACCTTC. Protein sequence: CASSQTWSGTGGYGYTF.

The V and J genes are TRBV28 and TRBJ2-4; a possible D gene is TRBD1 (6 bases). This CDR3 has 16 residues. Trimming took 10 bases from V and 3 from J, leaving 22 bases between them. The germline V gene has CDR1 MDHEN and CDR2 SYDVKM. In DNA, the CDR3 is TGTGCCACGGGCTACAGGGTCCGTCTTGTCAAAAACATTCAGTACTTC. Its protein is CATGYRVRLVKNIQYF.

The chain employs TRBV25-1 and TRBJ2-3, with TRBD2 identical over 10 bases. Germline values: CDR1 MGHDK, CDR2 SYGVNS. This CDR3 spans 16 amino acids. V shed 4 bases, J shed 3 bases, and the junction held 7 bases outside the gene matches. The CDR3 DNA sequence: TGTGCCAGCAGTGTGTCTAGCGGGAGCGGTACAGATACGCAGTATTTT. Translating gives CASSVSSGSGTDTQYF. Full variable domain (outside the CDR3, taken from reference TRBV25-1 and TRBJ2-3): EADIYQTPRYLVIGTGKKITLECSQTMGHDKMYWYQQDPGMELHLIHYSYGVNSTEKGDLSSESTVSRIRTEHFPLTLESARPSHTSQYLCASSVSSGSGTDTQYFGPGTRLTVL.

The gene calls are TRBV27 and TRBJ1-2, with D perhaps TRBD1 (5 bases). Germline CDR1 is MNHEY and CDR2 is SMNVEV (reference sequence). V lost 6 bases to trimming and J lost 6 bases, with 14 bases between them. This CDR3 region has 13 residues. CDR3 nucleotide sequence: TGTGCCAGCAGCAAAACAGGTGGAGATGGCTACACCTTC. It codes for CASSKTGGDGYTF.

The rearrangement uses TRBV30 and TRBJ2-1; D is perhaps TRBD2 (5 bases). The V gene lost 4 bases and the J gene lost 9 bases, with 10 bases spanning the gap. Germline CDR1 is GTSNPN and CDR2 is SVGIG (reference sequence). The CDR3 sequence is 11 residues long. The CDR3: CAWTRAGEQFF. CDR3 in DNA: TGTGCCTGGACTCGGGCGGGTGAGCAGTTCTTC.